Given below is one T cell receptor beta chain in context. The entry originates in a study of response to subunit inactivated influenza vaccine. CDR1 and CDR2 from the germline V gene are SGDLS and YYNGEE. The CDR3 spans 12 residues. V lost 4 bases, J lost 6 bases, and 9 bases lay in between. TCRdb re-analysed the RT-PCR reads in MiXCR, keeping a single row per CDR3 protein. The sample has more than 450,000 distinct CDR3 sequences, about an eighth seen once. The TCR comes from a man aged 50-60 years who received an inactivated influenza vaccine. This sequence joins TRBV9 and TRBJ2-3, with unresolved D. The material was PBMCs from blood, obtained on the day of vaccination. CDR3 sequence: CASSSLSDTQYF. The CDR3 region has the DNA TGTGCCAGCAGCTCTTTATCCGATACGCAGTATTTT.